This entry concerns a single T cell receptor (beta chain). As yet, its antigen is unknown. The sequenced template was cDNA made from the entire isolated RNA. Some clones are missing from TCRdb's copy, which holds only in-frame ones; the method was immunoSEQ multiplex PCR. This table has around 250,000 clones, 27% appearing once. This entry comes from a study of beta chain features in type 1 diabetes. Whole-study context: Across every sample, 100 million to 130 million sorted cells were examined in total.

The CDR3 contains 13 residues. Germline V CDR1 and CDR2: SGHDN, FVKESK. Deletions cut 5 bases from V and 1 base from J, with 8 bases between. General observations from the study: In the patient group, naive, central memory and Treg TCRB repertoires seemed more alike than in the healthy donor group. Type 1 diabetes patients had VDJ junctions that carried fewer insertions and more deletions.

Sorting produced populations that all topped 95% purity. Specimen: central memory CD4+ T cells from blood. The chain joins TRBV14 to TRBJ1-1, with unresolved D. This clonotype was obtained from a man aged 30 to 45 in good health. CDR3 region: CASSLDGNTEAFF. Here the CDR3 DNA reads TGTGCCAGCAGCTTAGACGGGAACACTGAAGCTTTCTTT.